This passage covers 8 T cell receptor beta chains from one sample sequenced in a study of control samples from healthy donors and cancer patients. TCRdb's table, derived via immunoSEQ multiplex PCR, lists solely in-frame clones and lacks some. Here the sample spans just under 100,000 clones, about 92% being singletons. Sequencing was carried out using blood. The receptors shown here come from a man between 18 and 35 years old in good health.

The V gene is TRBV25-1, the J gene TRBJ1-1; 7 bases line up with TRBD1. The length of the CDR3 is 18 residues. With 6 bases clipped from V and 1 base from J, the junction kept 17 bases outside the gene matches. Germline assignment: CDR1 MGHDK and CDR2 SYGVNS. Written as DNA, the CDR3 is TGTGCCAGCAGCGCTTCTCCGGGACAGTTAAACCCGAACACTGAAGCTTTCTTT. Its protein product is CASSASPGQLNPNTEAFF.

The CDR3 DNA follows: TGTGCCAGCAGCCCTCAGACACCAACTAATGAAAAACTGTTTTTT. Protein sequence: CASSPQTPTNEKLFF. The rearrangement joins TRBV3-1 (or the pseudogene TRBV3-2) to TRBJ1-4; D uncertain. V was pared by 4 bases and J by 0 bases, with 9 bases between. Germline CDR1 and CDR2: LGHDT and YNNKEL (reference sequence). The length of the CDR3 is 15 residues.

This clone was seen a few times. The chain uses TRBV7-6 and TRBJ1-3, with unresolved D. Germline V lookup: CDR1 SGHVS, CDR2 FNYEAQ. The CDR3 contains 14 residues. The V end was cut by 1 base, the J end by 6 bases, with 10 bases between. CDR3 residues: CASSLGGGLNTIYF. The CDR3 nucleotides are TGTGCCAGCAGCTTAGGCGGAGGATTAAACACCATATATTTT. Variable domain in full (rest from reference TRBV7-6 and TRBJ1-3): GAGVSQSPRYKVTKRGQDVALRCDPISGHVSLYWYRQALGQGPEFLTYFNYEAQQDKSGLPNDRFSAERPEGSISTLTIQRTEQRDSAMYRCASSLGGGLNTIYFGEGSWLTVV.

This clone was picked up one time. The V gene is TRBV6-6, the J gene TRBJ2-1; 13 bases are shared with TRBD2. The CDR3 is made up of 15 amino acids. The ends lost 5 bases at V and 10 bases at J; junction bases unmatched: 8. Germline loops: CDR1 MNHNY, CDR2 SVGAGI (reference sequence). The CDR3 bases are TGTGCCAGCAGTCGGACTAGCGGGAGTACGGGCGAGCAGTTCTTC. It codes for CASSRTSGSTGEQFF.

This rearrangement joins TRBV5-6 to TRBJ2-1; TRBD1 aligns across 10 bases. The CDR3 runs to 15 residues. Germline values: CDR1 SGHDT, CDR2 YYEEEE. Losses at the gene ends were 3 bases for V and 7 bases for J; bases not matched to a gene: 7. The CDR3 region is CASSSGQGVLNEQFF. CDR3 coding DNA: TGTGCCAGCAGCTCAGGACAGGGGGTCCTAAATGAGCAGTTCTTC.

The chain joins TRBV18 to TRBJ2-3, with a possible D match to TRBD1 (5 bases). CDR1 and CDR2 from the germline V gene are KGHSH and LQKENI. This CDR3 has 15 amino acids. The V end lost 0 bases, the J end lost 2 bases, and 9 bases lay between the germline ends. The CDR3 region is CASSPPAGSTDTQYF. CDR3 nucleotides: TGTGCCAGCTCACCACCCGCAGGGTCCACAGATACGCAGTATTTT. Full variable domain (missing parts from reference TRBV18 and TRBJ2-3): NAGVMQNPRHLVRRRGQEARLRCSPMKGHSHVYWYRQLPEEGLKFMVYLQKENIIDESGMPKERFSAEFPKEGPSILRIQQVVRGDSAAYFCASSPPAGSTDTQYFGPGTRLTVL.

The chain links TRBV6-5 to TRBJ2-7; 8 bases agree with TRBD1. The J segment lost 0 bases and the V segment lost 6 bases, leaving 4 bases of the junction unmatched. The CDR3 totals 14 residues. Germline CDR1 is MNHEY and CDR2 is SVGAGI. DNA for the CDR3: TGTGCCAGCAGGATTGGACAGGGCTCCTACGAGCAGTACTTC. This sequence encodes CASRIGQGSYEQYF.

The V call is TRBV6-2 or TRBV6-3, the J call TRBJ2-5; D perhaps matches TRBD2 (5 bases). V was clipped by 5 bases and J by 0 bases, with 10 bases between them. Germline V lookup: CDR1 MNHEY, CDR2 SVGEGT. CDR3 length: 14 amino acids. DNA for the CDR3: TGTGCCAGCAGTCCCGAGCGGAACCAAGAGACCCAGTACTTC. Its translation: CASSPERNQETQYF.